This T cell receptor beta chain was observed in a study of shared clonotypes between healthy human individuals. Study outcomes and limitations: The genetic and exposure-history diversity represented was limited by few donors.

Of note for this clone: Its matching antigen is unknown.

Running of the assay took place at deep level. In the authors' methods: Junction-only sequences produced by ImmunoSEQ had no quality scores, so filtering differed. Sequenced by immunoSEQ multiplex PCR; TCRdb stores in-frame clones only, minus some. V, J and clone size are taken as reported in that table, and D and trimming were inferred from the DNA itself. The sample consists of about a million clones, approximately 68% of them appearing once. V lost 2 bases to trimming and J lost 4 bases; unmatched junction nucleotides: 10. Germline V gene data show CDR1 as MNHEY and CDR2 as SVGAGI. CDR3 size: 16 residues.

Material for sequencing was memory CD4+ T cells sorted from blood. Subset defined: CD45RA-negative fraction. V is TRBV6-5 and J is TRBJ1-1, with 7 bases lining up with TRBD1. This TCR was sampled from a man aged 18 to 30 in good health. The DNA for the CDR3 is TGTGCCAGCAGTTACCTTTCCGTGACAGGGATCACTGAAGCTTTCTTT. Translation: CASSYLSVTGITEAFF.